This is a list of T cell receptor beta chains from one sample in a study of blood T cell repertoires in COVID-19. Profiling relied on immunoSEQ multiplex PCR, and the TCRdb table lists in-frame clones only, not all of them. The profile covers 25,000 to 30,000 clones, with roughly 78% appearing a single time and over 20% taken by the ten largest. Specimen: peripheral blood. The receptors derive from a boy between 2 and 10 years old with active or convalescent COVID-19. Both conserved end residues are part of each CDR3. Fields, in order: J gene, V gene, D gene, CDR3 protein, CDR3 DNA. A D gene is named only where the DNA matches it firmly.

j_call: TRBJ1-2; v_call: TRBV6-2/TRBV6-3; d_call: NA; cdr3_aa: CASSSQGSYGYTF; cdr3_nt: TGTGCCAGCAGTTCTCAGGGTTCCTATGGCTACACCTTC
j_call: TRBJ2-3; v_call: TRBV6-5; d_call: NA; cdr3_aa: CASSLGGTTQYF; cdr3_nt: TGTGCCAGTAGCCTCGGAGGGACTACGCAGTATTTT
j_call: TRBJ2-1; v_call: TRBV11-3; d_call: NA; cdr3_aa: CASSTNNEQFF; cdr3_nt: TGTGCCAGCAGTACTAATAATGAGCAGTTCTTC
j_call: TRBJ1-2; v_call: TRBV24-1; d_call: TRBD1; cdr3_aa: CATSDSDRFGGYTF; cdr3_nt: TGTGCCACCAGTGATTCGGACAGGTTCGGCGGCTACACCTTC
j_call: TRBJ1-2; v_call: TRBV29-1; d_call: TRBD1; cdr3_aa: CSVEYPGQGMEGGYTF; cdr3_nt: TGCAGCGTTGAATACCCCGGACAGGGGATGGAGGGTGGCTACACCTTC
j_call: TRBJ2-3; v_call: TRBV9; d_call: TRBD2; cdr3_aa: CASSVAGGGYSSTDTQYF; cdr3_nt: TGTGCCAGCAGCGTAGCGGGCGGGGGATACTCTAGCACAGATACGCAGTATTTT
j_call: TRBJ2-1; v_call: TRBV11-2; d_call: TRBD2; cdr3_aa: CASSLERGGYNEQFF; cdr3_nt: TGTGCCAGCAGCTTAGAGCGGGGAGGGTACAATGAGCAGTTCTTC
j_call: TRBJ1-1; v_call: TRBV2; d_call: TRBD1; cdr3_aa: CASNGQGRTEAFF; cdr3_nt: TGTGCCAGCAATGGACAGGGGAGAACTGAAGCTTTCTTT
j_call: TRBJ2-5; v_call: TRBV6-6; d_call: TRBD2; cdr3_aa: CASSSPGGKETQYF; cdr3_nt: TGTGCCAGCAGTTCCCCGGGAGGGAAAGAGACCCAGTACTTC
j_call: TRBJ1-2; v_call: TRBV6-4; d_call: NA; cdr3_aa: CASSDVGGYGYTF; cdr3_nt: TGTGCCAGCAGTGACGTTGGGGGGTATGGCTACACCTTC